This TCR beta chain stems from a study of shared clonotypes between healthy human individuals. Overall study results and limits: Relative to clonotypes present in all four donors, those not shared had lower generation probabilities. A limitation of the genetic and exposure-history diversity represented arose from few donors. Sharing across a handful of donors was seen in 4% to 6.5% of naive CD4 clonotypes. What rarefaction showed was incomplete sorted-subset sequencing despite large depth.

This CDR3 has 16 residues. The V and J ends lost 4 bases and 7 bases respectively, with 20 bases between them. The germline gives CDR1 LGHNT, CDR2 FRNRAP. Naive CD8 isolation took CD45RO-negative cells positively selected for CCR7 and excluded terminally differentiated effector memory CD45RA+ cells. Notes on this clone: As yet, its antigen is unknown.

Clones were read by immunoSEQ multiplex PCR, and TCRdb kept only the in-frame ones, dropping some. The sample shows about 580,000 clones, 95% to 98% of them seen only once. The clonotype originates from a man younger than 40 in good health. The sample was naive CD8+ T cells sorted from blood. V and J are TRBV12-5 and TRBJ2-1; maybe TRBD2 (7 bases). In DNA, the CDR3 is TGTGCTAGTGGTTCGGGGGGCGGGAGTCTGGATAATGAGCAGTTCTTC. Translation: CASGSGGGSLDNEQFF. Together with reference TRBV12-5 and TRBJ2-1, the CDR3 gives the full variable domain: DARVTQTPRHKVTEMGQEVTMRCQPILGHNTVFWYRQTMMQGLELLAYFRNRAPLDDSGMPKDRFSAEMPDATLATLKIQPSEPRDSAVYFCASGSGGGSLDNEQFFGPGTRLTVL.